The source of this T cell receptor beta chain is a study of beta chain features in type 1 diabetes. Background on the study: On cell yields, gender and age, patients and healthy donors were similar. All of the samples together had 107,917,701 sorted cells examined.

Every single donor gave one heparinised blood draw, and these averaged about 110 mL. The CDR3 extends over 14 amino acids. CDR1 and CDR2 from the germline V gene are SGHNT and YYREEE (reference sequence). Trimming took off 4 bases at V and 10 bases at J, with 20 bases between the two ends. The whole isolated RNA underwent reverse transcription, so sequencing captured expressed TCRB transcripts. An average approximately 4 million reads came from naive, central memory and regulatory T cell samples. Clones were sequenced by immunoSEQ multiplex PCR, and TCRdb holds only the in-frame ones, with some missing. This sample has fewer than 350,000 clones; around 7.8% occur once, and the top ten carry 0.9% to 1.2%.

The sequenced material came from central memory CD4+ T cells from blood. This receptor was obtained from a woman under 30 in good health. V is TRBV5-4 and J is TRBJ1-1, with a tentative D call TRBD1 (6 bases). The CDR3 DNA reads TGTGCCAGCAGCATCCGGGACAAGTTCACTTTAGCTTTCTTT. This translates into CASSIRDKFTLAFF.